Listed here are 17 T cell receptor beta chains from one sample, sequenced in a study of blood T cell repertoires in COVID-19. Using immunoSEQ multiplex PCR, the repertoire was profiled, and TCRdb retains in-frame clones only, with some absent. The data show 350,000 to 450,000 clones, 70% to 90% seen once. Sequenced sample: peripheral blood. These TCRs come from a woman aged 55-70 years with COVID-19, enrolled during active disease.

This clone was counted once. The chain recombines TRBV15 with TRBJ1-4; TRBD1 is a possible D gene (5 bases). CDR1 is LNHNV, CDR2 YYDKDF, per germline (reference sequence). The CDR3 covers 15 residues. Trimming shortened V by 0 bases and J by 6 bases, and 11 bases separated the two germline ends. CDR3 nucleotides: TGTGCCACCAGCAGAGAGTCAGGGAACTATGAAAAACTGTTTTTT. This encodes CATSRESGNYEKLFF.

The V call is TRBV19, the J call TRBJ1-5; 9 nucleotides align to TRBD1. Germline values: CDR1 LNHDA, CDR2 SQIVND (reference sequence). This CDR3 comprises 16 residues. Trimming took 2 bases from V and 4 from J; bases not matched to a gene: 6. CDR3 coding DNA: TGTGCCAGTAGTATATTCGGGACAGGGCTTAATCAGCCCCAGCATTTT. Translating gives CASSIFGTGLNQPQHF. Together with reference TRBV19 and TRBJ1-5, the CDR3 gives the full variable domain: DGGITQSPKYLFRKEGQNVTLSCEQNLNHDAMYWYRQDPGQGLRLIYYSQIVNDFQKGDIAEGYSVSREKKESFPLTVTSAQKNPTAFYLCASSIFGTGLNQPQHFGDGTRLSIL.

The CDR3 protein is CASSLGGGGGETQYF. The CDR3 coding sequence is TGTGCCAGCAGCTTAGGCGGAGGGGGCGGTGAGACCCAGTACTTC. J is TRBJ2-5 and V is TRBV11-3; D perhaps matches TRBD1 (7 bases). The CDR3 is made up of 15 amino acids. Trimming cost V 1 base and J 5 bases, with 14 bases left between them. The germline CDR1 and CDR2 sequences are SGHNT and YENEEA.

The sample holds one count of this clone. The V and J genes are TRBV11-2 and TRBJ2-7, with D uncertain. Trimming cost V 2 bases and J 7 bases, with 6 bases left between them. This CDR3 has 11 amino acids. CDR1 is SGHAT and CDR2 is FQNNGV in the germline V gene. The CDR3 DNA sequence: TGTGCCAGCAGCTTAATCGTGGAGCAGTACTTC. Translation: CASSLIVEQYF.

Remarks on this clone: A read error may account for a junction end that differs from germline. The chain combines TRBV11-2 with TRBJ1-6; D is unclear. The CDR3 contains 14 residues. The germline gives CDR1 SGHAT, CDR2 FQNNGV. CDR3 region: CASTSSRGNSPLHF. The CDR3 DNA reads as TGTGCCAGCACCTCTTCCAGAGGTAATTCGCCCCTCCACTTT.

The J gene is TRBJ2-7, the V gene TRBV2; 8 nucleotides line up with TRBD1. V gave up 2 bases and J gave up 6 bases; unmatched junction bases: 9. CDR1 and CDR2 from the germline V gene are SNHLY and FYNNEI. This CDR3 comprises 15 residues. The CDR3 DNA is TGTGCCAGCAGTGAAAGAGGACAGGGCGCCTCCGAGCAGTACTTC. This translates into CASSERGQGASEQYF.

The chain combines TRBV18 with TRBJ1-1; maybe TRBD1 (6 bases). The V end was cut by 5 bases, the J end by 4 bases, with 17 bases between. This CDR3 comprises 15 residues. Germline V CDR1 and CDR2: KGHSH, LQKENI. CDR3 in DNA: TGTGCCAGCTCATCAATCCGGGGGGCGGGCACTGAAGCTTTCTTT. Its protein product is CASSSIRGAGTEAFF.

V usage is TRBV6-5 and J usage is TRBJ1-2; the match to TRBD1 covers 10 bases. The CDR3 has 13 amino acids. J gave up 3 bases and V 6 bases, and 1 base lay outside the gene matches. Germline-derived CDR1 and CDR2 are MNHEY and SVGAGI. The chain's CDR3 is CASRDRGHYGYTF. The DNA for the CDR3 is TGTGCCAGCAGAGACAGGGGGCACTATGGCTACACCTTC.

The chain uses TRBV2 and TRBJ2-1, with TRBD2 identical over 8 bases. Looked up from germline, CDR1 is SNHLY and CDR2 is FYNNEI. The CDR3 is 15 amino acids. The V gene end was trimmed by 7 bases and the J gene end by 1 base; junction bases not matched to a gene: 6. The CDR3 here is CASTGRGESYNEQFF. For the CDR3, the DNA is TGTGCCAGCACTGGGCGGGGGGAGTCCTACAATGAGCAGTTCTTC.

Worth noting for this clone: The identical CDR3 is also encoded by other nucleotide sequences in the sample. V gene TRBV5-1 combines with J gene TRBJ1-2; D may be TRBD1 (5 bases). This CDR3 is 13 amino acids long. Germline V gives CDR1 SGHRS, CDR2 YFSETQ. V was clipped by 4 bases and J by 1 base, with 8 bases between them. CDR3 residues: CASSPDSNYGYTF. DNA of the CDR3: TGCGCCAGCAGCCCAGACAGTAACTATGGCTACACCTTC.

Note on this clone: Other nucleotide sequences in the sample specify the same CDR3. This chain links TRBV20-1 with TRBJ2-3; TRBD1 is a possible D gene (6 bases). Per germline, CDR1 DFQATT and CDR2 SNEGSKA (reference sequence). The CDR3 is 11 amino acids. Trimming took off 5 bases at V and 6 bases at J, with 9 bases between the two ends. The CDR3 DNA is TGCAGTGCTGGAAGGGGGGATACGCAGTATTTT. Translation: CSAGRGDTQYF.

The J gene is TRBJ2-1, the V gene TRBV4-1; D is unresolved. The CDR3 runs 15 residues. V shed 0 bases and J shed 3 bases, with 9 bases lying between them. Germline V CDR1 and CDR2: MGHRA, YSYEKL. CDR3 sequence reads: CASSQDGALYNEQFF. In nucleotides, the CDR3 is TGCGCCAGCAGCCAAGATGGAGCGCTCTACAATGAGCAGTTCTTC.

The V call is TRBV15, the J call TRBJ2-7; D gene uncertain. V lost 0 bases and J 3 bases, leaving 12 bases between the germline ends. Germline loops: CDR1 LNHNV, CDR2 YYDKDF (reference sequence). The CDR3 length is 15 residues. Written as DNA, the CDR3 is TGTGCCACCAGCAGAGATCAAGCGATGATCTACGAGCAGTACTTC. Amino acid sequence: CATSRDQAMIYEQYF.

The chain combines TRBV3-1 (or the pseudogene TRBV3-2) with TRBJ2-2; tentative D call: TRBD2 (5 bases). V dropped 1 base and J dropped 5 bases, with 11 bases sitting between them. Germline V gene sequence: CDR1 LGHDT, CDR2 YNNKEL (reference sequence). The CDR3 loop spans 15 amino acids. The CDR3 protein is CASSQVRGRTGELFF. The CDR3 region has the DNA TGTGCCAGCAGCCAAGTTCGCGGGCGGACCGGGGAGCTGTTTTTT.

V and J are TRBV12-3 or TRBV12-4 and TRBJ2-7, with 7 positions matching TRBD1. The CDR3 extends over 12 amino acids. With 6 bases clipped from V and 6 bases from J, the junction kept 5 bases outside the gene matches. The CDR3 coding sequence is TGTGCCAGCAGCGGGACAGTCCCCGAGCAGTACTTC. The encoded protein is CASSGTVPEQYF.

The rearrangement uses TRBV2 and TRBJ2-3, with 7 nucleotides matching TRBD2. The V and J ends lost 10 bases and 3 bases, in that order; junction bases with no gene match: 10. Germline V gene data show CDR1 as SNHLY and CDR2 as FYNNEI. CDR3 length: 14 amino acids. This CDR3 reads CATNPAGLTDTQYF. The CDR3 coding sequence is TGTGCCACCAACCCAGCGGGGTTAACAGATACGCAGTATTTT.

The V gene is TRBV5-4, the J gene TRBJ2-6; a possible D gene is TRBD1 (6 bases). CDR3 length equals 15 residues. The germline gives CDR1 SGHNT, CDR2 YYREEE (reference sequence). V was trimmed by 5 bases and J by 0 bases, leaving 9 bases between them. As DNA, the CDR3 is TGTGCCAGCAGTCAAGGGGGCTCTGGGGCCAACGTCCTGACTTTC. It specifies CASSQGGSGANVLTF.